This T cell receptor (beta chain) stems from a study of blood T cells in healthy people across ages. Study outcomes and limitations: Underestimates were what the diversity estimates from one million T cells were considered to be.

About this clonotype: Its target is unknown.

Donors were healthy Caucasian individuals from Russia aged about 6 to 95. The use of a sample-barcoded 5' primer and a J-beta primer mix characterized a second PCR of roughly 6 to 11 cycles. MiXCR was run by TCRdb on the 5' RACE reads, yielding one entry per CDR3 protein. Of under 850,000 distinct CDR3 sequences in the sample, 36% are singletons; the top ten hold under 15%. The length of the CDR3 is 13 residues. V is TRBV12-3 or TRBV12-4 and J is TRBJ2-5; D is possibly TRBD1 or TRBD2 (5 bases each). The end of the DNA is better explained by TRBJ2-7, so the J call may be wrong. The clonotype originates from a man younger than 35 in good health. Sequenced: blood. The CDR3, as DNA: TGTGCCAGCAGTACTAGGACATTCCGCGAGCAGTACTTC. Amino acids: CASSTRTFREQYF.